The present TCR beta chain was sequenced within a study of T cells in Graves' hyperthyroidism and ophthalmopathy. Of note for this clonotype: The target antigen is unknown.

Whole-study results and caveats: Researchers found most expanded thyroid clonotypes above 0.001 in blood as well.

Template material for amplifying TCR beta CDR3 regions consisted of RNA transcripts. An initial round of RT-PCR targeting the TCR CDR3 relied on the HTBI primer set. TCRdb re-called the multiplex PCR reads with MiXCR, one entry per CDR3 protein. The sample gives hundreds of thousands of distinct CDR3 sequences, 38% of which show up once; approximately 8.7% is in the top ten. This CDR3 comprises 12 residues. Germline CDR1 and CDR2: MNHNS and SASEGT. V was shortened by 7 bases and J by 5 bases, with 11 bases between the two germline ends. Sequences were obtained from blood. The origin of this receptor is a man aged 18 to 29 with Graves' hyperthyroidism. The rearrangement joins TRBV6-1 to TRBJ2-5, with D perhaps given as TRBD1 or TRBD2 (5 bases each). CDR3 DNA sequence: TGTGCCAGCACCCATTGGGACGAGACCCAGTACTTC. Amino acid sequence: CASTHWDETQYF.